The 32 T cell receptor beta chains given below trace back to one sample, sequenced in a study of CXCR3-negative and CXCR3-positive naive CD8 T cells. The TRB cDNA libraries were prepared by 5' RACE with UMI labels. Each CDR3 protein gets one entry in TCRdb, which reprocessed the 5' RACE reads and gives no DNA. The sample has tens of thousands of distinct CDR3 sequences, and its top ten clones hold approximately 4.5%. Sequencing used naive CXCR3- CD8+ T cells from blood. As for subset: CD45RO-CCR7+CD27+CD95- naive CD8+ T cells lacking CXCR3 (TNR3-). These receptors were collected from a human donor in good health. Some clones in this sample may be carry-over from other donors' samples.

V and J are TRBV4-3 and TRBJ2-5; TCRdb proposes TRBD1, but this gene call is untestable without DNA. The CDR3 runs 13 residues. Germline CDR1 and CDR2: LGHNA and YSLEER. The CDR3: CASSQVRGETQYF.

By frequency, this clonotype is medium-sized. The chain couples TRBV7-3 to TRBJ2-5; TCRdb's assignment of TRBD1 cannot be checked, as there is no DNA. The CDR3 contains 14 residues. Germline assignment: CDR1 SGHTA and CDR2 FQGTGA. CDR3 protein: CASSPTGGGETQYF.

The J gene is TRBJ2-1, the V gene TRBV5-1; TCRdb's D call of TRBD2 is untestable without DNA. The germline gives CDR1 SGHRS, CDR2 YFSETQ. The CDR3 contains 17 residues. The CDR3 sequence is CASSSPTSGGSYNEQFF.

The genes are TRBV28 and TRBJ2-2; TCRdb selects TRBD1, and the lack of DNA leaves this call unchecked. The germline CDR1 and CDR2 sequences are MDHEN and SYDVKM. The CDR3 runs to 15 residues. The CDR3 here is CASSLGGMDTGELFF.

The chain recombines TRBV7-2 with TRBJ2-3; the D call of TRBD1 rests on TCRdb alone, since no DNA is present to check it. This CDR3 is built from 16 residues. The germline CDR1 and CDR2 sequences are SGHTA and FQGNSA. The CDR3 here is CASNKPGTGGTDTQYF.

J is TRBJ1-2 and V is TRBV7-9; TCRdb's D gene call, TRBD1, goes unchecked for lack of DNA. This CDR3 is 13 amino acids long. Germline CDR1 reads SEHNR; CDR2 reads FQNEAQ (reference sequence). The CDR3 region is CASGTGTGDGYTF.

J is TRBJ2-7 and V is TRBV12-3 or TRBV12-4; TCRdb proposes TRBD1, but this gene call is untestable without DNA. The CDR3 covers 13 residues. CDR3 amino acids: CASRIRDTYEQYF.

This clonotype is labeled medium-sized based on frequency. This chain connects TRBV6-5 to TRBJ2-1; lacking DNA, the TRBD1 call made by TCRdb goes unchecked. CDR3 length: 16 residues. Germline assignment: CDR1 MNHEY and CDR2 SVGAGI. Here the CDR3 reads CASSYHRTDTYNEQFF.

The chain is built from TRBV23-1 and TRBJ2-4; TCRdb designates TRBD1, a call that cannot be tested without DNA. TRBV23-1 is treated as an ORF (open reading frame) with a function not yet certain. The CDR3 has 17 residues. The CDR3 loop is CASSREEGDGAKNIQYF.

This chain connects TRBV29-1 to TRBJ2-1; TCRdb selects TRBD2, and the lack of DNA leaves this call unchecked. Germline CDR1 reads SQVTM; CDR2 reads ANQGSEA. The CDR3 consists of 18 residues. CDR3 sequence reads: CSVEGGQYFSQFDNEQFF.

The CDR3 loop reads CASTPGRGSYGYTF. The chain employs TRBV4-1 and TRBJ1-2. In germline, CDR1 is MGHRA, CDR2 YSYEKL. CDR3 length equals 14 residues.

This sequence joins TRBV28 and TRBJ1-5; with no DNA, the TCRdb D assignment of TRBD1 cannot be verified. The CDR3 runs to 18 residues. CDR1 and CDR2 (germline): MDHEN, SYDVKM. The CDR3 loop is CASSPPRTGGFSNQPQHF.

J is TRBJ1-4 and V is TRBV7-6; TCRdb picks TRBD1, but there is no DNA to check that call. Germline CDR1 and CDR2: SGHVS and FNYEAQ. The CDR3 is 16 residues long. CDR3: CASSLLETADNEKLFF.

The chain has TRBV29-1 and TRBJ2-2; TCRdb selects TRBD2, and the lack of DNA leaves this call unchecked. CDR1 and CDR2 (germline): SQVTM, ANQGSEA. There are 15 residues in the CDR3. The chain's CDR3 is CSVEASGLGTGELFF.

This CDR3 is CASRTPYLETQYF. This chain joins TRBV6-2 or TRBV6-3 and TRBJ2-5. The CDR3 spans 13 residues. Germline-derived CDR1 and CDR2 are MNHEY and SVGEGT.

This chain joins TRBV28 and TRBJ2-7. The CDR3 consists of 14 residues. Germline lookup yields CDR1 MDHEN and CDR2 SYDVKM. CDR3 residues: CASSSPISSYEQYF.

This chain joins TRBV15 and TRBJ2-1; TCRdb returns TRBD1, unconfirmable since there is no DNA. Germline V CDR1 and CDR2: LNHNV, YYDKDF (reference sequence). The CDR3 loop spans 14 amino acids. CDR3: CATSPGTGGNEQFF.

The chain carries TRBV21-1 and TRBJ1-3. TRBV21-1 is described as a pseudogene. The CDR3 loop spans 15 amino acids. The CDR3 sequence is CASSKSQGSGNTIYF.

J is TRBJ2-1 and V is TRBV14. The CDR3 is 17 amino acids. CDR1 and CDR2 from the germline V gene are SGHDN and FVKESK. This CDR3 reads CASSQDEGRPHYNEQFF. The full variable domain, its missing parts supplied by reference TRBV14 and TRBJ2-1, is EAGVTQFPSHSVIEKGQTVTLRCDPISGHDNLYWYRRVMGKEIKFLLHFVKESKQDESGMPNNRFLAERTGGTYSTLKVQPAELEDSGVYFCASSQDEGRPHYNEQFFGPGTRLTVL.

V and J are TRBV5-6 and TRBJ1-1; lacking DNA, the TRBD1 call made by TCRdb goes unchecked. The germline V gene encodes CDR1 SGHDT and CDR2 YYEEEE. CDR3 length equals 15 residues. The CDR3 here is CASSFPGRLNTEAFF.

The V call is TRBV2, the J call TRBJ1-2. From germline, CDR1 is SNHLY and CDR2 FYNNEI. The CDR3 runs 12 residues. This CDR3 reads CATRVFGYGYTF.

The genes are TRBV19 and TRBJ2-3. The germline V gene encodes CDR1 LNHDA and CDR2 SQIVND (reference sequence). The CDR3 sequence is 12 residues long. CDR3 sequence: CASSGSTDTQYF.

J is TRBJ2-1 and V is TRBV7-3; absent DNA, TCRdb's TRBD2 call cannot be checked. CDR1 is SGHTA and CDR2 is FQGTGA in the germline V gene. This CDR3 has 18 amino acids. The CDR3 is CASSSSNPVAGGRNGQFF.

The chain recombines TRBV20-1 with TRBJ2-7; as DNA is missing, the TRBD1 call by TCRdb cannot be tested. Germline lookup yields CDR1 DFQATT and CDR2 SNEGSKA (reference sequence). This CDR3 has 14 amino acids. The CDR3 loop reads CSARAPAGVSEQYF.

The chain joins TRBV7-9 to TRBJ1-5. Germline V CDR1 and CDR2: SEHNR, FQNEAQ (reference sequence). This CDR3 has 12 residues. CDR3 region: CASSQGYQPQHF.

V and J are TRBV7-9 and TRBJ2-1. The length of the CDR3 is 12 residues. CDR1 and CDR2 from the germline V gene are SEHNR and FQNEAQ (reference sequence). CDR3 residues: CASSLLNNEQFF.

The chain is built from TRBV9 and TRBJ2-7. This CDR3 has 13 residues. The germline V gene encodes CDR1 SGDLS and CDR2 YYNGEE. CDR3 protein: CASSPRTRYEQYF.

The chain uses TRBV6-6 and TRBJ2-7. Germline V gene data show CDR1 as MNHNY and CDR2 as SVGAGI (reference sequence). The CDR3 totals 14 residues. CDR3 sequence: CASRHVGYSYEQYF.

This CDR3 is CASREGLRYEQYF. The chain couples TRBV2 to TRBJ2-7. In germline, CDR1 is SNHLY, CDR2 FYNNEI. The CDR3 length is 13 residues.

The V call is TRBV7-9, the J call TRBJ2-5; checking the TCRdb D call of TRBD2 is not possible without DNA. There are 14 residues in the CDR3. The germline V gene encodes CDR1 SEHNR and CDR2 FQNEAQ (reference sequence). The CDR3 is CASVTGAPAETQYF.

The gene calls are TRBV29-1 and TRBJ1-1; the TRBD1 assignment by TCRdb is unverifiable without DNA. The CDR3 length is 13 residues. CDR1 and CDR2 (germline): SQVTM, ANQGSEA. CDR3 protein: CSVVRGLNTEAFF.

This chain connects TRBV29-1 to TRBJ1-1. In germline, CDR1 is SQVTM, CDR2 ANQGSEA. The CDR3 length is 12 residues. This CDR3 is CSVSTENTEAFF.